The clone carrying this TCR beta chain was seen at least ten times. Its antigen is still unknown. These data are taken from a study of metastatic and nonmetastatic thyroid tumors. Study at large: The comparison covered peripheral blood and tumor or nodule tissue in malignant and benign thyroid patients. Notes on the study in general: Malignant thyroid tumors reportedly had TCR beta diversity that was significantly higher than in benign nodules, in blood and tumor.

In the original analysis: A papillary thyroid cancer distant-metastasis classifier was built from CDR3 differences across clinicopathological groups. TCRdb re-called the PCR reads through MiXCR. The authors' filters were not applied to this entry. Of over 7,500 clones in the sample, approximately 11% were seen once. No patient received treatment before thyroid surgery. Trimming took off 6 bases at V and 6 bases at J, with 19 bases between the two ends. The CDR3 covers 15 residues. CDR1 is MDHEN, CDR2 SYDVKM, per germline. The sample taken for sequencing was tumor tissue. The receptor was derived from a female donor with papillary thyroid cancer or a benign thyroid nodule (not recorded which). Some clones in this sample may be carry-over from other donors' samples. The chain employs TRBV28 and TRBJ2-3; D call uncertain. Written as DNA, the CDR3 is TGTGCCAGCAGCCCCGCCCTGGCTGGCGGTGATACGCAGTATTTT. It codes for CASSPALAGGDTQYF.